A single count supports the clone carrying this T cell receptor (beta chain). Its antigen remains unidentified. With a much larger clone just one base away, this may be a read error. These data come from a study of blood T cells in healthy people across ages. Germline CDR1 is LNHDA and CDR2 is SQIVND (reference sequence). This CDR3 is 10 amino acids long. The germline V and J ends were trimmed by 10 bases and 2 bases, with 5 bases remaining between them. A second roughly 6 to 11 cycle PCR used barcoded and J-beta primers. TCRdb used MiXCR to reprocess the 5' RACE reads, holding one entry per CDR3 protein. Counted here are about 930,000 distinct CDR3 sequences, roughly 29% occurring once; the ten biggest clones make up roughly 10%. Per-sample yields of isolated PBMCs were at least 6.5 million. Whole-study findings and limits: Researchers deemed the diversity estimates from one million T cells underestimates.

The same data also contributed to another study, on T cells of mothers and their children. According to that study: The entire RNA extract went into cDNA synthesis at approximately 1.6 ug per 15 ul. Slightly higher but non-significant overlap marked related mother-child pairs versus unrelated pairs.

The chain recombines TRBV19 with TRBJ2-5; D not resolved. Sequencing input: blood. The receptor's source is a woman in her 40s in good health. Here the CDR3 DNA reads TGTGCCACCGGACAAGAGACCCAGTACTTC. This translates into CATGQETQYF.